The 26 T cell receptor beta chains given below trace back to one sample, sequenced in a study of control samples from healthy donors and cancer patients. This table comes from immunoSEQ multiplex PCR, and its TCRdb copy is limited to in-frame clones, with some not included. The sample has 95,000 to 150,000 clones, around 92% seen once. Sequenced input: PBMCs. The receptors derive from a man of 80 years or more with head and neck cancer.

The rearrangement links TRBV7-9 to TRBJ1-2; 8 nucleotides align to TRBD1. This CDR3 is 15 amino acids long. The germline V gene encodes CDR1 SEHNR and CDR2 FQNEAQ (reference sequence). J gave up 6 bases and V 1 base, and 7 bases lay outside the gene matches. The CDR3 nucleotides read TGTGCCAGCAGCTTAGGAGTGGGACAGGCAGATGGCTACACCTTC. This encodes CASSLGVGQADGYTF. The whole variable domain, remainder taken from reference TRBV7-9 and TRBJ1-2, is DTGVSQNPRHKITKRGQNVTFRCDPISEHNRLYWYRQTLGQGPEFLTYFQNEAQLEKSRLLSDRFSAERPKGSFSTLEIQRTEQGDSAMYLCASSLGVGQADGYTFGSGTRLTVV.

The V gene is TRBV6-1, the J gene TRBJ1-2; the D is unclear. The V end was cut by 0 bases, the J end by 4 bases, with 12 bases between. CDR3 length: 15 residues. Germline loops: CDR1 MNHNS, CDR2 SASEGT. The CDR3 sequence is CASSEASGQLYGYTF. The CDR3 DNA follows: TGTGCCAGCAGTGAAGCATCGGGCCAACTCTATGGCTACACCTTC.

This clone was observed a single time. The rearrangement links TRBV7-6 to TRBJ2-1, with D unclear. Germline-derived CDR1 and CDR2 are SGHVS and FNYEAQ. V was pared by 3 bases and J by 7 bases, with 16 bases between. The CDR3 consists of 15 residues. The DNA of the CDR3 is TGTGCCAGCAGCTTTCCCGGATCAAAAGTAAATGAGCAGTTCTTC. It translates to CASSFPGSKVNEQFF.

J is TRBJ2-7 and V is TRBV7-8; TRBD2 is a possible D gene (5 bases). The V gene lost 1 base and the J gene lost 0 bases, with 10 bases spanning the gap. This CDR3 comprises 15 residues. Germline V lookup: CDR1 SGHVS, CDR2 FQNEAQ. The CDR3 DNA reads TGTGCCAGCAGCTTAGACGTGGGAGCCTCCTACGAGCAGTACTTC. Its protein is CASSLDVGASYEQYF. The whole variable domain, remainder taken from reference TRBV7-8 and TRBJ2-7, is GAGVSQSPRYKVAKRGQDVALRCDPISGHVSLFWYQQALGQGPEFLTYFQNEAQLDKSGLPSDRFFAERPEGSVSTLKIQRTQQEDSAVYLCASSLDVGASYEQYFGPGTRLTVT.

In nucleotides, the CDR3 is TGTGCCAGCAGCTTATTAGCTTCTTCTGGGTGGAATAATTCACCCCTCCACTTT. It codes for CASSLLASSGWNNSPLHF. The V call is TRBV11-2, the J call TRBJ1-6; no firm D call. CDR3 size: 18 residues. Trimming took off 2 bases at V and 5 bases at J, with 19 bases between the two ends. The germline V gene encodes CDR1 SGHAT and CDR2 FQNNGV.

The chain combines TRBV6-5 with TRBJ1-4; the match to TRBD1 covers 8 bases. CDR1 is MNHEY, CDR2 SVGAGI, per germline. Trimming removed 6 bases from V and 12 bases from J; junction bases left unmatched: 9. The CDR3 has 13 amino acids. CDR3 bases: TGTGCCAGCAGATCTACAGGGGGTGTAGAACTGTTTTTT. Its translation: CASRSTGGVELFF.

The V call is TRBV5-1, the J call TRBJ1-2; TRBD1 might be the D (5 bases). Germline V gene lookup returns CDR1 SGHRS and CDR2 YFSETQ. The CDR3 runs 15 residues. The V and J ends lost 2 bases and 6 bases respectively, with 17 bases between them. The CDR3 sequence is CASSLPYQGFNGYTF. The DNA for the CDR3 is TGCGCCAGCAGCTTACCCTATCAGGGTTTTAATGGCTACACCTTC.

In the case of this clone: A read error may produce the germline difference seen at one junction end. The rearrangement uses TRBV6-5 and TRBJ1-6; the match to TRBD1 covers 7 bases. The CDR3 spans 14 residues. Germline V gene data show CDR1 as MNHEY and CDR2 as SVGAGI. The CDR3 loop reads CASNYGQVDSPLHF. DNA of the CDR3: TGTGCCAGCAATTACGGACAGGTAGATTCACCCCTCCACTTT.

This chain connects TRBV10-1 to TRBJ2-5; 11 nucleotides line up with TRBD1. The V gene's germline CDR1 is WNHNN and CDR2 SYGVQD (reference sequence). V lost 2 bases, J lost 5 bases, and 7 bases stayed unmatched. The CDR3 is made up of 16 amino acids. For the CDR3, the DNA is TGCGCCAGCAGTGAGCGCCGGACAGGGGGCTTGGAGACCCAGTACTTC. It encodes CASSERRTGGLETQYF.

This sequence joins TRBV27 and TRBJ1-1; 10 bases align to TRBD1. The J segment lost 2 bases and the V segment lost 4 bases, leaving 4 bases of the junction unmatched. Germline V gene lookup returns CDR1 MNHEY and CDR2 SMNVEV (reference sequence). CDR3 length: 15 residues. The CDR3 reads CASSSRTGGNTEAFF. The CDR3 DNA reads TGTGCCAGCAGTTCCCGGACAGGGGGAAACACTGAAGCTTTCTTT.

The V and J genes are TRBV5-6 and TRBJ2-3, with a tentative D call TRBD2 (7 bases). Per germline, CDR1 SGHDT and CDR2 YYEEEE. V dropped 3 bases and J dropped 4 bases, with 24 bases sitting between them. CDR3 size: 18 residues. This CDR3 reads CASSSVGAVGGRADTQYF. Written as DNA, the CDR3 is TGTGCCAGCAGCTCGGTGGGAGCTGTCGGGGGGCGGGCAGATACGCAGTATTTT. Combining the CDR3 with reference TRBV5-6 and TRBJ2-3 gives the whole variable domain DAGVTQSPTHLIKTRGQQVTLRCSPKSGHDTVSWYQQALGQGPQFIFQYYEEEERQRGNFPDRFSGHQFPNYSSELNVNALLLGDSALYLCASSSVGAVGGRADTQYFGPGTRLTVL.

The CDR3 DNA reads as TGTGCCAGCAGACCACATGGGCCTGCCTATGGCTACACCTTC. Translation gives CASRPHGPAYGYTF. The chain combines TRBV27 with TRBJ1-2, with D unresolved. Germline V lookup: CDR1 MNHEY, CDR2 SMNVEV (reference sequence). The CDR3 length is 14 residues. V shed 6 bases and J shed 4 bases, with 15 bases lying between them.

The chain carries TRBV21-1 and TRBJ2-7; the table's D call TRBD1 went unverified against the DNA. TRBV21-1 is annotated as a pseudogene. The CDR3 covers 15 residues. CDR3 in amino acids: CASSTWDRRTYEQYF. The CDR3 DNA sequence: TGTGCCAGCAGCACCTGGGACAGGAGAACCTACGAGCAGTACTTC.

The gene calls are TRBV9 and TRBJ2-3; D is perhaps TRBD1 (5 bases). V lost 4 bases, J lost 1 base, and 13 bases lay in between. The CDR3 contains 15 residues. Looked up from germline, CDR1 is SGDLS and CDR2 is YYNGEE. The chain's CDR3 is CASSPGQKGTDTQYF. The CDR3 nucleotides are TGTGCCAGCAGCCCCGGACAAAAAGGCACAGATACGCAGTATTTT.

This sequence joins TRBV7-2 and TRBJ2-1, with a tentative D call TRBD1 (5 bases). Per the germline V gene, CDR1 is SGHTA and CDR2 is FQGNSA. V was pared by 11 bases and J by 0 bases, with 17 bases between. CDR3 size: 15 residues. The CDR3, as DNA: TGTGCCGACCGGGTAAGGGGCAACTCCTACAATGAGCAGTTCTTC. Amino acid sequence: CADRVRGNSYNEQFF.

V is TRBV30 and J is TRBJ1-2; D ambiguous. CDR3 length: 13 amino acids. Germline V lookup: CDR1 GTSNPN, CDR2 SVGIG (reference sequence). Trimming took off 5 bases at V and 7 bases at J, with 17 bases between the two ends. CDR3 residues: CAWFPLHPRGYTF. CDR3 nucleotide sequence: TGTGCCTGGTTTCCTTTGCACCCCCGTGGCTACACCTTC.

The CDR3 coding sequence is TGTGCCAGCAGCTTAAGGAGGGAGTCTTACAATGAGCAGTTCTTC. Translation gives CASSLRRESYNEQFF. V gene TRBV7-2 combines with J gene TRBJ2-1; D might be TRBD2 (6 bases). Trimming took off 2 bases at V and 4 bases at J, with 12 bases between the two ends. Germline values: CDR1 SGHTA, CDR2 FQGNSA. The CDR3 is 15 amino acids. The whole variable domain, filled in from reference TRBV7-2 and TRBJ2-1, reads GAGVSQSPSNKVTEKGKDVELRCDPISGHTALYWYRQSLGQGLEFLIYFQGNSAPDKSGLPSDRFSAERTGGSVSTLTIQRTQQEDSAVYLCASSLRRESYNEQFFGPGTRLTVL.

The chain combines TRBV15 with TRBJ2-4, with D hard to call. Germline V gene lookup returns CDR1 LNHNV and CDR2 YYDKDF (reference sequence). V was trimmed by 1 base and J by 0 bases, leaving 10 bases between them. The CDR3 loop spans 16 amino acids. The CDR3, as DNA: TGTGCCACCAGCAGAGTCCCCGATCTAGCCAAAAACATTCAGTACTTC. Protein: CATSRVPDLAKNIQYF.

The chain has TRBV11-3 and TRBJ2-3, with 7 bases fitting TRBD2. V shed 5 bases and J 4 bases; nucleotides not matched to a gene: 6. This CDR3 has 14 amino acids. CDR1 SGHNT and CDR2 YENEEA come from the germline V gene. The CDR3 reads CASSPWGGPDTQYF. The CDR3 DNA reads TGTGCCAGCAGCCCCTGGGGAGGGCCAGATACGCAGTATTTT.

CDR3 coding DNA: TGTGCCAGCATTAGGGCTCCGACAGATACGCAGTATTTT. Its protein product is CASIRAPTDTQYF. The J gene is TRBJ2-3, the V gene TRBV6-5, with unresolved D. Trimming shortened V by 7 bases and J by 3 bases, and 11 bases separated the two germline ends. The germline V gene has CDR1 MNHEY and CDR2 SVGAGI. This CDR3 region has 13 residues.

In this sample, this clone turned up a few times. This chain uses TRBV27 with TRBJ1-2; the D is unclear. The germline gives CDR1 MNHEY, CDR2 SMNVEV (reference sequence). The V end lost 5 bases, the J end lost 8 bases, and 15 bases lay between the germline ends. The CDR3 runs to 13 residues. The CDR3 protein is CASSQIQIGGYTF. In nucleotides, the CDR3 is TGTGCCAGCAGTCAAATACAGATCGGGGGCTACACCTTC.

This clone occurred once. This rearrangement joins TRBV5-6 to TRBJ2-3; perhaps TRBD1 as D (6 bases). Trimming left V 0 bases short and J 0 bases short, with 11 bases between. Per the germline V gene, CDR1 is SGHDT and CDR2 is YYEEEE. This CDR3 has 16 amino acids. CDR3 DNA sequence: TGTGCCAGCAGCTTGGCCGGGACACTGAGCACAGATACGCAGTATTTT. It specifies CASSLAGTLSTDTQYF.

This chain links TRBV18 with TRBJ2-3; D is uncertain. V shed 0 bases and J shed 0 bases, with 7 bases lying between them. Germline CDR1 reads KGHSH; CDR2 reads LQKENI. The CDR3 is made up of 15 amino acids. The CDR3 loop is CASSPPTGSTDTQYF. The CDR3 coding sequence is TGTGCCAGCTCACCACCTACGGGCAGCACAGATACGCAGTATTTT.

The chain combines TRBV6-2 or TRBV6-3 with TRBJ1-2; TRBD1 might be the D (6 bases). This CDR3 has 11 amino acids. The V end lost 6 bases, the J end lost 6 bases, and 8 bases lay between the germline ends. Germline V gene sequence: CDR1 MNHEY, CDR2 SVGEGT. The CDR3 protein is CASRYRDGYTF. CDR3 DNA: TGTGCCAGCAGATACAGGGATGGCTACACCTTC.

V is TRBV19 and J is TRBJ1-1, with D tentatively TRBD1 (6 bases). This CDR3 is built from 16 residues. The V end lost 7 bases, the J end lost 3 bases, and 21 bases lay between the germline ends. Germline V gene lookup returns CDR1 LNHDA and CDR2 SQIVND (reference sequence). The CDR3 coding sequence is TGTGCCAGTACCCTATCCCGCCAGGGGTTCTACACTGAAGCTTTCTTT. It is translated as CASTLSRQGFYTEAFF.

CDR3 sequence: CAISDGQFYGYTF. CDR3 nucleotide sequence: TGTGCCATCTCTGATGGACAGTTTTATGGCTACACCTTC. This chain connects TRBV28 to TRBJ1-2; weak D call: TRBD1 (6 bases). In germline, CDR1 is MDHEN, CDR2 SYDVKM. The CDR3 totals 13 residues. The V gene lost 10 bases and the J gene lost 5 bases, with 17 bases spanning the gap.